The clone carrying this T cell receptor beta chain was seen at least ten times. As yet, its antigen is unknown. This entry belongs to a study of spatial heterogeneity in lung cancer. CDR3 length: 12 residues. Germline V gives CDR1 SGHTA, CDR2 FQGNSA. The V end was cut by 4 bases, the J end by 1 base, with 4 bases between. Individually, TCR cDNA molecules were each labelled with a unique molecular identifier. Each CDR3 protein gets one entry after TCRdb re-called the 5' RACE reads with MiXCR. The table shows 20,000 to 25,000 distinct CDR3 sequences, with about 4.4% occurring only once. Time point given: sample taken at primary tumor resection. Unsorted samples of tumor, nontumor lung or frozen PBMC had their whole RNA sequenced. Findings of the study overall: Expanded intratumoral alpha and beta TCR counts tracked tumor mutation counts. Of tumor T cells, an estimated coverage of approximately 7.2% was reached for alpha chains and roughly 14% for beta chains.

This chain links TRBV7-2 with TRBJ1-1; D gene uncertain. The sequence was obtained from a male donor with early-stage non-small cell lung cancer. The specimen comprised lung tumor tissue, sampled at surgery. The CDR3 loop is CASSWKNTEAFF. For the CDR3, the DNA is TGTGCCAGCAGCTGGAAGAACACTGAAGCTTTCTTT. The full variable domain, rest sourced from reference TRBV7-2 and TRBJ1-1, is GAGVSQSPSNKVTEKGKDVELRCDPISGHTALYWYRQSLGQGLEFLIYFQGNSAPDKSGLPSDRFSAERTGGSVSTLTIQRTQQEDSAVYLCASSWKNTEAFFGQGTRLTVV.